These 10 T cell receptor beta chains share one sample of origin, sequenced in a study of glioma-infiltrating T cells. Using RNA template, CDR3s of TCR alpha and beta were amplified with iRepertoire arm-PCR. A single record per CDR3 protein comes from TCRdb applying MiXCR to the multiplex PCR reads. The sample consists of under 150,000 distinct CDR3 sequences, about 39% of them appearing once. The specimen sequenced was glioma tissue, nonneoplastic brain tissue, or PBMCs (not recorded which). Receptors originate from a human donor with low-grade glioma or glioblastoma, undergoing nonglioma brain surgery, or in good health (not recorded which).

The V and J genes are TRBV7-2 and TRBJ2-5; D gene unclear. There are 13 residues in the CDR3. In germline, CDR1 is SGHTA, CDR2 FQGNSA. Trimming took off 2 bases at V and 2 bases at J, with 6 bases between the two ends. The DNA for the CDR3 is TGTGCCAGCAGCTTAAACAATCAAGAGACCCAGTACTTC. Amino acids: CASSLNNQETQYF.

The chain combines TRBV6-6 with TRBJ1-1; no clear D gene. Germline V lookup: CDR1 MNHNY, CDR2 SVGAGI (reference sequence). CDR3 length equals 14 residues. V lost 2 bases and J 0 bases, leaving 7 bases between the germline ends. CDR3 sequence reads: CASSYVGMNTEAFF. CDR3 DNA sequence: TGTGCCAGCAGTTACGTGGGGATGAACACTGAAGCTTTCTTT.

In this sample, this clonotype turned up a few times. The genes are TRBV4-3 and TRBJ2-7; TRBD2 agrees at 7 bases. The CDR3 loop spans 15 amino acids. The germline V gene has CDR1 LGHNA and CDR2 YSLEER. With 0 bases clipped from V and 3 bases from J, the junction kept 5 bases outside the gene matches. The CDR3 loop reads CASSQDIAGHYEQYF. CDR3 nucleotides: TGCGCCAGCAGCCAAGATATAGCGGGCCACTACGAGCAGTACTTC.

Here the CDR3 reads CASSEAGEGDYGYTF. CDR3 bases: TGTGCCAGCAGTGAAGCCGGGGAGGGGGACTATGGCTACACCTTC. This chain uses TRBV2 with TRBJ1-2; TRBD1 might be the D (6 bases). CDR1 is SNHLY and CDR2 is FYNNEI in the germline V gene. CDR3 length: 15 residues. V was trimmed by 0 bases and J by 3 bases, leaving 11 bases between them.

In this sample, this clonotype turned up a few times. The J gene is TRBJ1-2, the V gene TRBV27; D is unclear. The CDR3 sequence is 13 residues long. CDR1 and CDR2 (germline): MNHEY, SMNVEV (reference sequence). The germline V and J ends were trimmed by 5 bases and 2 bases, with 9 bases remaining between them. The CDR3 reads CASSASRNYGYTF. The CDR3 coding sequence is TGTGCCAGCAGTGCAAGCAGGAACTATGGCTACACCTTC.

The genes are TRBV12-3 or TRBV12-4 and TRBJ1-1, with 8 bases aligning to TRBD1. This CDR3 comprises 14 residues. The junction had 10 bases not matched to a gene; V was cut back by 6 bases and J by 7 bases. CDR3 residues: CASRGRRGRREAFF. DNA of the CDR3: TGTGCCAGCAGAGGACGCAGGGGGCGTCGTGAAGCTTTCTTT.

This clonotype is deemed medium-sized. This rearrangement joins TRBV7-6 to TRBJ2-7; D unclear. The germline CDR1 and CDR2 sequences are SGHVS and FNYEAQ. This CDR3 region has 11 residues. Trimming removed 5 bases from V and 3 bases from J, with 5 bases in between. CDR3 sequence (DNA): TGTGCCAGCAGCCCAGGCTACGAGCAGTACTTC. This encodes CASSPGYEQYF.

This chain joins TRBV6-2 or TRBV6-3 and TRBJ2-1, with 12 nucleotides matching TRBD2. This CDR3 has 15 amino acids. The ends lost 6 bases at V and 7 bases at J; junction bases unmatched: 7. From germline, CDR1 is MNHEY and CDR2 SVGEGT. In nucleotides, the CDR3 is TGTGCCAGCAGAAAACTAGCGGGAGGTTATAATGAGCAGTTCTTC. It specifies CASRKLAGGYNEQFF.

The chain joins TRBV20-1 to TRBJ2-3, with TRBD2 matching over 7 bases. Unmatched junction bases numbered 12, after V lost 4 bases and J lost 2 bases. Germline CDR1 and CDR2: DFQATT and SNEGSKA (reference sequence). This CDR3 has 16 amino acids. The CDR3 loop is CSATLPSGVNTDTQYF. CDR3 DNA sequence: TGCAGTGCTACTTTACCTAGCGGAGTCAACACAGATACGCAGTATTTT.

This clonotype has just one count. This sequence joins TRBV28 and TRBJ2-3, with 7 bases fitting TRBD2. The length of the CDR3 is 15 residues. Trimming at V came to 4 bases and at J to 4 bases, leaving 8 bases not matched to a gene. Germline CDR1 reads MDHEN; CDR2 reads SYDVKM. CDR3 region: CASSSFGGNSDTQYF. The CDR3 DNA follows: TGTGCCAGCAGTTCGTTCGGGGGGAATTCAGATACGCAGTATTTT.